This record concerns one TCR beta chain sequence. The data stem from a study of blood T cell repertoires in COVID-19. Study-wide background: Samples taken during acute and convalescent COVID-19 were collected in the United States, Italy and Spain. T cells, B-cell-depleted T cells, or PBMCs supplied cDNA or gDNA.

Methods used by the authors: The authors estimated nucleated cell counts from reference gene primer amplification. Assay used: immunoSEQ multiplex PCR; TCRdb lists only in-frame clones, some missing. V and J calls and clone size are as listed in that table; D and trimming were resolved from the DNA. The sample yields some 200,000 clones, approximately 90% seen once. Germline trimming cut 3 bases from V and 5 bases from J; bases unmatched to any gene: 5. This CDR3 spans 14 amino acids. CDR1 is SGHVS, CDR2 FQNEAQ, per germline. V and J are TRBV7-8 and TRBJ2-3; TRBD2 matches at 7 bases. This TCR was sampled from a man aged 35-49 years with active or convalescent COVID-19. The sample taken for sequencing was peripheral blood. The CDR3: CASSFRTRGDTQYF. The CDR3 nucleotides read TGTGCCAGCAGCTTCAGGACTAGGGGAGATACGCAGTATTTT.